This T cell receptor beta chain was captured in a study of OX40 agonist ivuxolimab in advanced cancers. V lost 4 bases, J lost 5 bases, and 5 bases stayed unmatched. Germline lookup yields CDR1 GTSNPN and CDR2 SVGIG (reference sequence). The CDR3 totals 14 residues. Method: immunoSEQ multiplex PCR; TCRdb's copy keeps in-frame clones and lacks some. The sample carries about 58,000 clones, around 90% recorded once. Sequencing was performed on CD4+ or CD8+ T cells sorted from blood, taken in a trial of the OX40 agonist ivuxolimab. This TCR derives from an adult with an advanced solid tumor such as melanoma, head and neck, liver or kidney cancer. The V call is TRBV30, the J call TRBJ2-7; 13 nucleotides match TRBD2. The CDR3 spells CAWNAGTSGNEQYF. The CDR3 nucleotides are TGTGCCTGGAACGCCGGGACTAGCGGGAACGAGCAGTACTTC.